Listed below are T cell receptor beta chains from one sample, sequenced in a study of blood T cells in healthy people across ages. TCRdb re-derived calls from the 5' RACE reads in MiXCR, one entry per CDR3 protein. The sample gives about 780,000 distinct CDR3 sequences, more than 35% of which show up once; approximately 18% is in the top ten. Sequencing was carried out using blood. The receptors derive from a man of 80 years or more in good health. Each CDR3 is given with its conserved first and last residue. The order of the fields is CDR3 protein, CDR3 DNA, V gene, clone size, D gene, J gene. The D gene is left open where the match is weak. Some rows mark clone size as missing; the rest say once, few, many or name a class of expanded clone.

CDR3: CASSKRTSGAIGEQYF
DNA: TGTGCCAGCAGCAAGCGGACTAGCGGGGCTATAGGCGAGCAGTACTTC
V: TRBV7-9
size: NA
D: TRBD2
J: TRBJ2-7

CDR3: CAIRAGRQDIQYF
DNA: TGTGCCATCAGGGCCGGGAGGCAGGACATTCAGTACTTC
V: TRBV10-3
size: NA
D: TRBD2
J: TRBJ2-4

CDR3: CAGSNRLAGADTQYF
DNA: TGTGCCGGCAGTAACCGACTAGCGGGGGCAGATACGCAGTATTTT
V: TRBV28
size: NA
D: TRBD2
J: TRBJ2-3

CDR3: CASQTGPGAKYF
DNA: TGTGCCAGTCAGACAGGGCCGGGCGCGAAGTACTTC
V: TRBV2
size: few
D: TRBD1
J: TRBJ2-7

CDR3: CASSPTGRWDEQFF
DNA: TGTGCCAGCAGTCCGACAGGGAGATGGGATGAGCAGTTCTTC
V: TRBV6-2/TRBV6-3
size: few
D: TRBD1
J: TRBJ2-1

CDR3: CASSPQAGTGRGSPLHF
DNA: TGTGCCAGCAGCCCCCAAGCCGGGACAGGGCGAGGTTCACCCCTCCACTTT
V: TRBV5-4
size: NA
D: TRBD1
J: TRBJ1-6

CDR3: CASSDLIANTQYF
DNA: TGTGCCAGCAGTGACTTAATAGCGAATACGCAGTATTTT
V: TRBV6-2/TRBV6-3
size: NA
D: NA
J: TRBJ2-3

CDR3: CASSFQGSGETQYF
DNA: TGTGCCAGCAGTTTCCAGGGTAGCGGAGAGACCCAGTACTTC
V: TRBV12-3/TRBV12-4
size: NA
D: NA
J: TRBJ2-5

CDR3: CASSLIGRGSTDTQYF
DNA: TGTGCCAGCAGTTTAATCGGGCGGGGAAGCACAGATACGCAGTATTTT
V: TRBV28
size: once
D: NA
J: TRBJ2-3

CDR3: CASSLGPGHHSYEQYF
DNA: TGTGCTAGCAGCTTAGGACCGGGACACCACTCCTACGAGCAGTACTTC
V: TRBV7-7
size: few
D: NA
J: TRBJ2-7

CDR3: CATVIGTGMQDEQFF
DNA: TGTGCCACCGTCATTGGGACAGGGATGCAGGATGAGCAGTTCTTC
V: TRBV2
size: NA
D: TRBD1
J: TRBJ2-1

CDR3: CAWEPGQGVSYTF
DNA: TGTGCCTGGGAACCGGGACAGGGAGTGAGCTACACCTTC
V: TRBV30
size: few
D: TRBD1
J: TRBJ1-2

CDR3: CSASTGEGDYGYTF
DNA: TGCAGTGCTAGTACGGGGGAGGGGGACTATGGCTACACCTTC
V: TRBV20-1
size: NA
D: NA
J: TRBJ1-2

CDR3: CATASPSGSFYNEQYF
DNA: TGTGCCACCGCCTCCCCTAGCGGGAGCTTCTACAATGAGCAGTACTTC
V: TRBV24-1
size: NA
D: TRBD2
J: TRBJ2-7

CDR3: CASSFEQGAYELYF
DNA: TGTGCCAGCAGTTTTGAACAGGGGGCTTACGAGCTGTACTTC
V: TRBV27
size: once
D: TRBD1
J: TRBJ2-7

CDR3: CASSPLVGSYEQYF
DNA: TGTGCCAGCAGCCCACTGGTGGGGTCCTACGAGCAGTACTTC
V: TRBV7-9
size: NA
D: NA
J: TRBJ2-7

CDR3: CASSFSFVAGIYEQYF
DNA: TGTGCCAGCAGCTTTAGTTTCGTAGCGGGAATCTATGAGCAGTACTTC
V: TRBV7-3
size: NA
D: TRBD2
J: TRBJ2-5

CDR3: CASSGLVDTQYF
DNA: TGTGCCAGCAGTGGTTTGGTGGATACGCAGTATTTT
V: TRBV25-1
size: NA
D: NA
J: TRBJ2-3

CDR3: CSADLAGGTDTQYF
DNA: TGCAGTGCTGACCTAGCGGGAGGTACAGATACGCAGTATTTT
V: TRBV20-1
size: once
D: TRBD2
J: TRBJ2-3

CDR3: CSVDLAAPRRAEQYF
DNA: TGCAGCGTTGATCTAGCGGCCCCCCGAAGGGCTGAGCAGTACTTC
V: TRBV29-1
size: NA
D: TRBD2
J: TRBJ2-7

CDR3: CSARPTGWETQYF
DNA: TGCAGCGCCCGCCCGACAGGGTGGGAGACCCAGTACTTC
V: TRBV29-1
size: many
D: TRBD1
J: TRBJ2-5

CDR3: CSSNSHSYEQYF
DNA: TGCAGTTCAAATTCTCACAGCTACGAGCAGTACTTC
V: TRBV20-1
size: NA
D: NA
J: TRBJ2-7

CDR3: CASSNGLSVEQFF
DNA: TGTGCCAGCAGCAACGGACTCAGCGTTGAGCAGTTCTTC
V: TRBV12-3/TRBV12-4
size: many
D: NA
J: TRBJ2-1

CDR3: CASSPTGRGNTIYF
DNA: TGCGCCAGCAGCCCGACAGGGAGGGGAAACACCATATATTTT
V: TRBV5-1
size: few
D: TRBD1
J: TRBJ1-3

CDR3: CASSPGHDTDTQYF
DNA: TGTGCCAGCAGCCCAGGTCACGACACAGATACGCAGTATTTT
V: TRBV7-2
size: NA
D: NA
J: TRBJ2-3

CDR3: CASSYSGRRTDTQYF
DNA: TGTGCCAGCAGTTACTCAGGCCGCCGCACAGATACGCAGTATTTT
V: TRBV6-5
size: NA
D: NA
J: TRBJ2-3

CDR3: CASSVAGSGSYEQYF
DNA: TGTGCCAGCAGCGTAGCGGGTAGCGGGAGTTACGAGCAGTACTTC
V: TRBV9
size: NA
D: TRBD2
J: TRBJ2-7

CDR3: CASSQDATSSEQYF
DNA: TGCGCCAGCAGCCAAGATGCGACTAGTAGCGAGCAGTACTTC
V: TRBV4-3
size: NA
D: NA
J: TRBJ2-7

CDR3: CAIKIGQGRGTQYF
DNA: TGTGCCATTAAGATAGGACAGGGGCGAGGGACCCAGTACTTC
V: TRBV25-1
size: NA
D: TRBD1
J: TRBJ2-5

CDR3: CASRPNRRTGTQYF
DNA: TGTGCCAGTAGGCCGAACAGGAGAACGGGGACCCAGTACTTC
V: TRBV19
size: NA
D: NA
J: TRBJ2-5

CDR3: CASSGGTQGSRGGTDTQYF
DNA: TGCGCCAGCAGCGGCGGGACTCAAGGTTCCAGGGGGGGCACAGATACGCAGTATTTT
V: TRBV5-1
size: few
D: NA
J: TRBJ2-3

CDR3: CASSRAGTSGDGELFF
DNA: TGCGCCAGCAGCCGCGCCGGGACTAGCGGGGACGGGGAGCTGTTTTTT
V: TRBV5-1
size: few
D: TRBD2
J: TRBJ2-2

CDR3: CASSRILAGDNEQFF
DNA: TGTGCCAGCAGCCGGATACTAGCTGGCGACAATGAGCAGTTCTTC
V: TRBV3-1
size: few
D: NA
J: TRBJ2-1

CDR3: CASSSQGIFDQPQHF
DNA: TGTGCCAGTAGTTCCCAGGGTATCTTCGATCAGCCCCAGCATTTT
V: TRBV19
size: NA
D: NA
J: TRBJ1-5

CDR3: CASSFLLAGVGSYNEQFF
DNA: TGTGCCAGCAGCTTCCTCCTAGCGGGAGTGGGGTCCTACAATGAGCAGTTCTTC
V: TRBV5-6
size: NA
D: TRBD2
J: TRBJ2-1

CDR3: CASSLNGVEGETQYF
DNA: TGTGCCAGCAGTTTAAACGGGGTTGAGGGAGAGACCCAGTACTTC
V: TRBV12-3/TRBV12-4
size: NA
D: NA
J: TRBJ2-5

CDR3: CSVGDTLKTYEQYF
DNA: TGCAGCGTTGGTGACACACTCAAAACCTACGAGCAGTACTTC
V: TRBV29-1
size: NA
D: NA
J: TRBJ2-7

CDR3: CASSSGVNSPLHF
DNA: TGTGCCAGCAGCTCGGGGGTGAATTCACCCCTCCACTTT
V: TRBV7-2
size: NA
D: NA
J: TRBJ1-6

CDR3: CASSGTGTAETQFF
DNA: TGCGCCAGCAGTGGAACCGGGACGGCAGAGACCCAGTTCTTC
V: TRBV12-3/TRBV12-4
size: NA
D: NA
J: TRBJ2-1

CDR3: CASSPGQSQTQPEQYF
DNA: TGTGCCAGCTCACCGGGACAGAGCCAGACCCAGCCCGAGCAGTACTTC
V: TRBV18
size: few
D: TRBD1
J: TRBJ2-7

CDR3: CASSLDPLAGRQQFF
DNA: TGTGCCAGCAGCTTAGACCCGCTAGCGGGACGTCAGCAGTTCTTC
V: TRBV7-2
size: many
D: TRBD2
J: TRBJ2-1

CDR3: CASSQDMREHQPQHF
DNA: TGTGCCAGCAGCCAAGATATGAGGGAACACCAGCCCCAGCATTTT
V: TRBV3-1
size: NA
D: NA
J: TRBJ1-5

CDR3: CASRFDRGNSPLHF
DNA: TGTGCCAGCAGATTTGACAGGGGAAATTCACCCCTCCACTTT
V: TRBV7-2
size: few
D: TRBD1
J: TRBJ1-6

CDR3: CASSTNPGQGAYEQYF
DNA: TGCGCCAGCAGCACCAACCCGGGACAAGGAGCGTACGAGCAGTACTTC
V: TRBV5-1
size: NA
D: NA
J: TRBJ2-7

CDR3: CASSSGLVLEQYF
DNA: TGTGCCAGCAGCTCGGGGCTAGTGCTCGAGCAGTACTTC
V: TRBV7-2
size: few
D: NA
J: TRBJ2-7

CDR3: CASSFPGGKQYF
DNA: TGTGCCAGCAGTTTCCCCGGAGGGAAGCAGTACTTC
V: TRBV28
size: NA
D: NA
J: TRBJ2-5

CDR3: CASGLVVGQETQYF
DNA: TGTGCCAGCGGCTTAGTTGTTGGGCAGGAGACCCAGTACTTC
V: TRBV11-2
size: NA
D: NA
J: TRBJ2-5

CDR3: CAWATSVRHNEQFF
DNA: TGTGCCTGGGCAACTAGCGTGCGACACAATGAGCAGTTCTTC
V: TRBV30
size: NA
D: TRBD2
J: TRBJ2-1

CDR3: CASSLSSGTTKTQYF
DNA: TGTGCCAGCAGTTTATCCAGCGGGACTACGAAGACCCAGTACTTC
V: TRBV27
size: NA
D: TRBD2
J: TRBJ2-5

CDR3: CASRPGQGPGANTEAFF
DNA: TGTGCCAGCAGGCCGGGACAGGGACCTGGGGCGAACACTGAAGCTTTCTTT
V: TRBV2
size: NA
D: TRBD1
J: TRBJ1-1

CDR3: CSATTTPVSDTQYF
DNA: TGCAGTGCTACCACGACCCCAGTGTCGGATACGCAGTATTTT
V: TRBV20-1
size: NA
D: NA
J: TRBJ2-3

CDR3: CASSHTAGGPFYEQYF
DNA: TGTGCCAGCAGCCACACAGCAGGGGGCCCCTTCTACGAGCAGTACTTC
V: TRBV7-9
size: NA
D: TRBD1
J: TRBJ2-7

CDR3: CSASLGGDTQYF
DNA: TGCAGTGCTAGCCTCGGCGGGGATACGCAGTATTTT
V: TRBV20-1
size: many
D: NA
J: TRBJ2-3

CDR3: CASSYVPEKREQYF
DNA: TGTGCCAGCAGTTACGTCCCGGAAAAAAGGGAGCAGTACTTC
V: TRBV6-6
size: NA
D: NA
J: TRBJ2-7

CDR3: CASSWPGQGSSAEQFF
DNA: TGTGCCAGCAGCTGGCCGGGACAGGGTAGTTCTGCTGAGCAGTTCTTC
V: TRBV7-2
size: few
D: TRBD1
J: TRBJ2-1

CDR3: CASVSQSSYNEQYF
DNA: TGTGCCAGCGTGAGCCAGAGCTCCTACAATGAGCAGTACTTC
V: TRBV28
size: NA
D: NA
J: TRBJ2-7

CDR3: CASSISGRADTQYF
DNA: TGTGCCAGCAGCATTAGCGGGAGGGCAGATACGCAGTATTTT
V: TRBV7-2
size: many
D: TRBD2
J: TRBJ2-3